Following are 19 T cell receptor beta chains from one sample sequenced in a study of PD-L1 blockade in urothelial cancer (dated by TCRdb to about 2017). Libraries were constructed by the immunoSEQ multiplex PCR assay. What TCRdb holds here is the immuneACCESS table cut down to in-frame rearrangements. Part of the clones is not present; checked against another copy, under half of the missing clones reflect an unresolved V gene, and the others are unexplained. The sample yields under 95,000 clones; around 83% were counted once. In total, the top ten clones hold about a tenth of the sample. This specimen's time point label, per the study, means: pretreatment peripheral blood. The sequencing used PBMCs, collected around atezolizumab (anti-PD-L1) treatment. These receptors all stem from a woman in her 70s with urothelial cancer.

The chain links TRBV19 to TRBJ2-2; the match to TRBD1 covers 9 bases. The germline gives CDR1 LNHDA, CDR2 SQIVND (reference sequence). V gave up 6 bases and J gave up 8 bases; unmatched junction bases: 7. The CDR3 runs to 14 residues. The CDR3 nucleotides read TGTGCCAGTAGACGGACAGGGGTTGAGGGGGAGCTGTTTTTT. Encoded protein: CASRRTGVEGELFF.

The chain employs TRBV27 and TRBJ2-1; no definite D call. The germline V gene encodes CDR1 MNHEY and CDR2 SMNVEV (reference sequence). V lost 1 base to trimming and J lost 8 bases, with 9 bases between them. There are 13 residues in the CDR3. CDR3 region: CASSLFGIDEQFF. CDR3 DNA sequence: TGTGCCAGCAGTTTATTCGGTATCGATGAGCAGTTCTTC.

This chain connects TRBV5-1 to TRBJ2-7, with a possible D match to TRBD2 (5 bases). This CDR3 has 15 amino acids. Looked up from germline, CDR1 is SGHRS and CDR2 is YFSETQ. V lost 0 bases and J 1 base, leaving 11 bases between the germline ends. DNA of the CDR3: TGCGCCAGCAGCTTGGCCAGTCTAGCTTCCTACGAGCAGTACTTC. Amino acids: CASSLASLASYEQYF. Variable domain in full (rest from reference TRBV5-1 and TRBJ2-7): KAGVTQTPRYLIKTRGQQVTLSCSPISGHRSVSWYQQTPGQGLQFLFEYFSETQRNKGNFPGRFSGRQFSNSRSEMNVSTLELGDSALYLCASSLASLASYEQYFGPGTRLTVT.

In this sample, this clone turned up once. J is TRBJ1-4 and V is TRBV2; no reliable D call. The CDR3 runs to 14 residues. In germline, CDR1 is SNHLY, CDR2 FYNNEI. V was clipped by 8 bases and J by 0 bases, with 10 bases between them. As DNA, the CDR3 is TGTGCCAGCCGTTTGCGGACAACTAATGAAAAACTGTTTTTT. Protein product: CASRLRTTNEKLFF.

The chain carries TRBV30 and TRBJ1-4, with D possibly TRBD1 on 6 matching bases. With 5 bases removed from V and 1 base from J, the gap between germline ends came to 11 bases. Germline V gene sequence: CDR1 GTSNPN, CDR2 SVGIG (reference sequence). The CDR3 totals 14 residues. The CDR3 spells CAWSAGVTNEKLFF. DNA of the CDR3: TGTGCCTGGTCGGCAGGGGTAACTAATGAAAAACTGTTTTTT.

The chain employs TRBV7-7 and TRBJ2-1, with TRBD2 identical over 14 bases. Germline V CDR1 and CDR2: SSHAT, FNYEAQ (reference sequence). V lost 5 bases to trimming and J lost 5 bases; unmatched junction nucleotides: 2. This CDR3 has 15 amino acids. CDR3 in amino acids: CASSTGLAGDNEQFF. Written as DNA, the CDR3 is TGTGCCAGCAGCACGGGACTAGCGGGGGACAATGAGCAGTTCTTC.

The rearrangement uses TRBV28 and TRBJ2-2, with 10 bases identical to TRBD1. With 6 bases clipped from V and 6 bases from J, the junction kept 1 base outside the gene matches. The CDR3 is made up of 13 amino acids. Looked up from germline, CDR1 is MDHEN and CDR2 is SYDVKM. The DNA of the CDR3 is TGTGCCAGCAGGACAGGGGGCTCCGGGGAGCTGTTTTTT. Encoded protein: CASRTGGSGELFF.

The rearrangement joins TRBV29-1 to TRBJ1-2; 7 nucleotides align to TRBD1. Germline CDR1 is SQVTM and CDR2 is ANQGSEA. V trimming: 7 bases; J trimming: 5 bases; junction bases outside the gene matches: 4. The CDR3 totals 11 residues. CDR3 residues: CSATTGYGYTF. DNA of the CDR3: TGCAGCGCCACGACAGGGTATGGCTACACCTTC.

This clone was recorded only once. The chain joins TRBV5-4 to TRBJ1-2, with D uncertain. Germline V gene data show CDR1 as SGHNT and CDR2 as YYREEE (reference sequence). Trimming took off 0 bases at V and 5 bases at J, with 17 bases between the two ends. The CDR3 runs 16 residues. CDR3 in amino acids: CASSLVGGLSGYGYTF. The CDR3 nucleotides read TGTGCCAGCAGCTTGGTTGGAGGTTTGTCGGGATATGGCTACACCTTC.

The rearrangement joins TRBV11-2 to TRBJ2-1; 9 nucleotides agree with TRBD2. The CDR3 extends over 16 amino acids. CDR1 and CDR2 (germline): SGHAT, FQNNGV. The V gene end was trimmed by 0 bases and the J gene end by 8 bases; junction bases not matched to a gene: 8. The CDR3 loop reads CASSLEFGSGGHEQFF. In DNA, the CDR3 is TGTGCCAGCAGCTTAGAATTCGGTAGCGGGGGCCATGAGCAGTTCTTC.

V and J are TRBV28 and TRBJ1-1; weak D call: TRBD1 (5 bases). V lost 5 bases and J lost 10, with 11 bases in between. The germline CDR1 and CDR2 sequences are MDHEN and SYDVKM. The CDR3 spans 11 residues. CDR3 in amino acids: CASSTHRRAFF. DNA of the CDR3: TGTGCCAGCAGTACTCACAGGAGAGCTTTCTTT.

The chain couples TRBV28 to TRBJ1-1; possibly TRBD1 for D (5 bases). Germline-derived CDR1 and CDR2 are MDHEN and SYDVKM. V was trimmed by 3 bases and J by 11 bases, leaving 13 bases between them. The CDR3 is made up of 12 amino acids. This CDR3 is CASSLTAGVAFF. CDR3 nucleotides: TGTGCCAGCAGTTTGACAGCGGGGGTCGCTTTCTTT.

The J gene is TRBJ1-3, the V gene TRBV7-9; D is uncertain. This CDR3 region has 14 residues. Germline V gene lookup returns CDR1 SEHNR and CDR2 FQNEAQ (reference sequence). Trimming took off 3 bases at V and 1 base at J, with 7 bases between the two ends. The CDR3 spells CASSFYGSGNTIYF. The CDR3 DNA is TGTGCCAGCAGCTTCTATGGTTCTGGAAACACCATATATTTT.

This chain joins TRBV7-9 and TRBJ2-6, with 8 bases fitting TRBD2. CDR3 length: 19 residues. Germline CDR1 reads SEHNR; CDR2 reads FQNEAQ (reference sequence). V lost 4 bases, J lost 3 bases, and 14 bases stayed unmatched. CDR3 bases: TGTGCCAGCAGCTCCGCCGGGGGGGGAGGGCCTGGTGGGGCCAACGTCCTGACTTTC. As protein: CASSSAGGGGPGGANVLTF. The full variable domain, completed using reference TRBV7-9 and TRBJ2-6, is DTGVSQNPRHKITKRGQNVTFRCDPISEHNRLYWYRQTLGQGPEFLTYFQNEAQLEKSRLLSDRFSAERPKGSFSTLEIQRTEQGDSAMYLCASSSAGGGGPGGANVLTFGAGSRLTVL.

CDR3 amino acids: CASSELAGGPGGKETQYF. DNA of the CDR3: TGTGCCAGCAGTGAACTAGCGGGAGGGCCGGGGGGTAAAGAGACCCAGTACTTC. V usage is TRBV25-1 and J usage is TRBJ2-5, with 12 bases fitting TRBD2. The CDR3 covers 18 residues. Germline V gives CDR1 MGHDK, CDR2 SYGVNS. V shed 2 bases, J shed 3 bases, and the junction held 10 bases outside the gene matches.

The chain joins TRBV5-5 to TRBJ2-3, with TRBD2 matching over 13 bases. CDR3 size: 15 residues. V trimming: 5 bases; J trimming: 4 bases; junction bases outside the gene matches: 4. CDR1 SGHKS and CDR2 YYEKEE come from the germline V gene (reference sequence). The CDR3 region is CASSEGTSGADTQYF. The CDR3 DNA reads as TGTGCCAGCAGTGAGGGGACTAGCGGGGCAGATACGCAGTATTTT.

The chain is built from TRBV5-1 and TRBJ2-7, with D perhaps TRBD2 (5 bases). Germline V gives CDR1 SGHRS, CDR2 YFSETQ. Trimming shortened V by 3 bases and J by 0 bases, and 10 bases separated the two germline ends. This CDR3 has 14 residues. DNA of the CDR3: TGCGCCAGCAGCTCTCGGGATTCCTCCTACGAGCAGTACTTC. Protein product: CASSSRDSSYEQYF.

The chain links TRBV28 to TRBJ1-2, with 10 bases matching TRBD1. J gave up 2 bases and V 4 bases, and 7 bases lay outside the gene matches. The CDR3 extends over 16 amino acids. CDR1 and CDR2 (germline): MDHEN, SYDVKM. CDR3 region: CASSSPLGQGNYGYTF. The CDR3 DNA reads TGTGCCAGCAGTTCCCCCTTGGGACAGGGGAACTATGGCTACACCTTC.

This clone was observed once. The chain employs TRBV6-5 and TRBJ2-3; 9 positions match TRBD1. J gave up 2 bases and V 4 bases, and 7 bases lay outside the gene matches. Germline CDR1 and CDR2: MNHEY and SVGAGI. There are 16 residues in the CDR3. The DNA for the CDR3 is TGTGCCAGCAGTTCTACGGGACAGGGCCTCACAGATACGCAGTATTTT. Amino acid sequence: CASSSTGQGLTDTQYF.